This TCR beta chain was sequenced during a study of blood T cell repertoires in COVID-19. Enrollees, about 18 to 89 years old, lived in 24 US areas. In the source study's methods: Estimation of nucleated cell counts was performed using reference gene primer amplification. Assay used: immunoSEQ multiplex PCR; TCRdb lists only in-frame clones, some missing. V and J calls plus clone size are reproduced from that table; the DNA served to infer D and trimming. The sample shows hundreds of thousands of clones, approximately 88% of them seen only once. The CDR3 extends over 17 amino acids. V lost 3 bases and J lost 1, with 16 bases in between. The germline CDR1 and CDR2 sequences are LGHDT and YNNKEL (reference sequence).

Sequencing was carried out using PBMCs or T cells enriched from blood (not recorded which). This chain uses TRBV3-1 (or the pseudogene TRBV3-2) with TRBJ1-5, with a possible D match to TRBD1 (5 bases). The TCR sequence derives from a man aged 55 to 69 who had recovered from COVID-19. CDR3 nucleotide sequence: TGTGCCAGCAGCCAGAGTGGGAAGGGGTTCAGCAATCAGCCCCAGCATTTT. Protein sequence: CASSQSGKGFSNQPQHF.